The 27 T cell receptor beta chains below come from one sample, sequenced in a study of neurological immune-mediated disorders (dated by TCRdb to between 2018 and 2021). Library prep was done by 5' RACE. Sequencing used an Illumina HiSeq 2500. TCRdb reanalyzed the raw reads on its own, using fastp at Q25 for trimming and MiXCR for clone calling, and kept in-frame beta chains. Each CDR3 protein gets just one entry, which takes the most common genes and DNA from the rows behind it. This sample lists approximately 70,000 distinct CDR3 sequences; around 3.9% were detected once. The ten largest clones take up roughly 1.4% of the sample. Sequenced: PBMCs. These receptors were taken from a young man with multiple sclerosis.

There are a few counts of this clonotype. The junction departs from germline at one end; a sequencing error may be responsible. The V call is TRBV20-1, the J call TRBJ1-5; D perhaps matches TRBD1 (5 bases). The CDR3 spans 14 residues. CDR1 DFQATT and CDR2 SNEGSKA come from the germline V gene (reference sequence). The CDR3 protein is CSAAGPPINQPQNF. CDR3 nucleotides: TGCAGTGCCGCGGGGCCCCCAATCAATCAGCCCCAGAATTTT.

This clonotype was seen at least ten times. The V and J genes are TRBV4-2 and TRBJ2-5; 9 positions match TRBD2. This CDR3 is built from 17 residues. Germline V gene lookup returns CDR1 LGHNA and CDR2 YNFKEQ. V was pared by 1 base and J by 6 bases, with 12 bases of the junction left unmatched. The CDR3 protein is CASSQGTGGGAEKTQYF. The CDR3 DNA sequence: TGTGCCAGCAGCCAAGGTACTGGCGGGGGGGCCGAAAAGACCCAGTACTTC.

This clonotype was observed many times. The V gene is TRBV7-7, the J gene TRBJ2-5; 11 positions match TRBD1. CDR3 size: 15 residues. Germline trimming cut 3 bases from V and 5 bases from J; bases unmatched to any gene: 5. CDR1 is SSHAT, CDR2 FNYEAQ, per germline (reference sequence). The chain's CDR3 is CASSLDRGRVETQYF. CDR3 sequence (DNA): TGTGCCAGCAGCTTGGACAGGGGGCGCGTGGAGACCCAGTACTTC.

This clonotype was counted ten times or more. V usage is TRBV20-1 and J usage is TRBJ2-3; D perhaps matches TRBD1 (5 bases). The germline V gene encodes CDR1 DFQATT and CDR2 SNEGSKA (reference sequence). Between the trimmed V and J ends, which lost 8 bases and 0 bases, there was a span of 12 bases. This CDR3 has 13 amino acids. CDR3: CSFGQGSTDTQYF. In DNA, the CDR3 is TGCAGTTTTGGTCAGGGAAGCACAGATACGCAGTATTTT.

This clonotype occurred many times. The chain combines TRBV4-2 with TRBJ2-3, with 10 bases aligning to TRBD2. There are 17 residues in the CDR3. V shed 3 bases, J shed 0 bases, and the junction held 6 bases outside the gene matches. Germline CDR1 and CDR2: LGHNA and YNFKEQ. The CDR3 DNA reads as TGTGCCAGCAGCCATGGAGGTAGCGGGGGGAGCACAGATACGCAGTATTTT. Its translation is CASSHGGSGGSTDTQYF.

This clonotype was observed many times. The V and J genes are TRBV20-1 and TRBJ2-1; D possibly corresponds to TRBD1 (5 bases). V dropped 1 base and J dropped 1 base, with 11 bases sitting between them. Germline V gene sequence: CDR1 DFQATT, CDR2 SNEGSKA (reference sequence). This CDR3 region has 15 residues. This CDR3 is CSARAGRTSYNEQFF. In nucleotides, the CDR3 is TGCAGTGCTAGAGCGGGCAGGACATCCTACAATGAGCAGTTCTTC.

This clonotype has a count of ten or more. The chain has TRBV12-3 or TRBV12-4 and TRBJ2-5; maybe TRBD2 (5 bases). The germline V and J ends were trimmed by 3 bases and 9 bases, with 14 bases remaining between them. The CDR3 length is 13 residues. CDR3: CASSLLQSGAQYF. The DNA of the CDR3 is TGTGCCAGCAGTTTGCTGCAATCCGGGGCCCAGTACTTC.

This clonotype was found a few times. The chain joins TRBV5-6 to TRBJ2-1, with 9 bases aligning to TRBD2. Germline CDR1 SGHDT, CDR2 YYEEEE. Trimming cost V 0 bases and J 8 bases; bases outside gene matches: 12. The CDR3 is 17 residues long. Here the CDR3 DNA reads TGTGCCAGCAGCTTGGATTCCGCGGGGGGGCCTGTGTATGAGCAGTTCTTC. The encoded protein is CASSLDSAGGPVYEQFF.

This clonotype showed up many times. V usage is TRBV11-2 and J usage is TRBJ2-5; TRBD2 matches 9 bases. V was pared by 1 base and J by 7 bases, with 7 bases of the junction left unmatched. From germline, CDR1 is SGHAT and CDR2 FQNNGV. The CDR3 is 15 residues long. In DNA form, the CDR3 reads TGTGCCAGCAGCTTAGTGGCTAGCGGGGATGGGACCCAGTACTTC. Amino acids: CASSLVASGDGTQYF.

This clonotype was picked up many times. This rearrangement joins TRBV6-6 to TRBJ2-5, with D possibly called TRBD1 or TRBD2 (5 bases each). Germline V gene lookup returns CDR1 MNHNY and CDR2 SVGAGI (reference sequence). The CDR3 is made up of 16 amino acids. Trimming removed 6 bases at V and 2 bases at J, with 19 bases between. The DNA of the CDR3 is TGTGCCAGCAGAACCGGTCTCCTCGAGGGGCAAGAGACCCAGTACTTC. This translates into CASRTGLLEGQETQYF.

This clonotype was seen at least ten times. J is TRBJ2-6 and V is TRBV20-1, with a possible D match to TRBD2 (6 bases). Germline CDR1 reads DFQATT; CDR2 reads SNEGSKA (reference sequence). The CDR3 spans 14 residues. Deletions cut 5 bases from V and 2 bases from J, with 10 bases between. CDR3 amino acids: CSAAEGTGANVLTF. DNA of the CDR3: TGCAGTGCTGCGGAGGGGACTGGGGCCAACGTCCTGACTTTC.

The table lists this clonotype with many counts. V usage is TRBV6-5 and J usage is TRBJ1-1; 8 positions match TRBD1. V shed 6 bases and J 4 bases; nucleotides not matched to a gene: 7. The CDR3 is 14 amino acids. Germline CDR1 and CDR2: MNHEY and SVGAGI. This CDR3 reads CASRPTGAGTEAFF. In nucleotides, the CDR3 is TGTGCCAGCAGACCGACAGGGGCGGGCACTGAAGCTTTCTTT.

This clonotype was seen many times. The rearrangement uses TRBV3-1 and TRBJ2-1; 9 bases match TRBD2. The germline CDR1 and CDR2 sequences are LGHDT and YNNKEL (reference sequence). The J segment lost 5 bases and the V segment lost 0 bases, leaving 5 bases of the junction unmatched. CDR3 size: 16 residues. CDR3 DNA sequence: TGTGCCAGCAGCCAAGACGCGGCGGGGGGGAACAATGAGCAGTTCTTC. This codes for CASSQDAAGGNNEQFF.

This clonotype was observed at least ten times. The V and J genes are TRBV14 and TRBJ1-4, with D perhaps TRBD1 (5 bases). CDR1 and CDR2 from the germline V gene are SGHDN and FVKESK. Trimming removed 1 base from V and 8 bases from J, with 14 bases in between. The CDR3 is made up of 15 amino acids. Here the CDR3 reads CASSQAGRGGEKLFF. The CDR3 nucleotides read TGTGCCAGCAGCCAAGCGGGACGGGGTGGGGAAAAACTGTTTTTT.

In its sample, this clonotype was seen many times. V gene TRBV20-1 combines with J gene TRBJ2-3; D unresolved. The CDR3 extends over 15 amino acids. Trimming removed 6 bases at V and 0 bases at J, with 16 bases between. CDR1 DFQATT and CDR2 SNEGSKA come from the germline V gene (reference sequence). CDR3 sequence reads: CSAELSPRSTDTQYF. The CDR3 DNA follows: TGCAGTGCGGAATTAAGCCCCAGGAGCACAGATACGCAGTATTTT.

This clonotype was counted ten times or more. This rearrangement joins TRBV20-1 to TRBJ2-1; tentative D call: TRBD1 (6 bases). The germline V gene has CDR1 DFQATT and CDR2 SNEGSKA (reference sequence). The CDR3 is 13 amino acids. The CDR3 nucleotides read TGCACTGTTGGGGGTTCAGGGGACAATGAGCAGTTCTTC. Translation gives CTVGGSGDNEQFF.

V usage is TRBV3-1 and J usage is TRBJ1-6, with D unclear. The ends were cut back, 4 bases at V and 9 bases at J, with 16 bases in the middle. Germline V gene sequence: CDR1 LGHDT, CDR2 YNNKEL (reference sequence). The CDR3 has 15 residues. CDR3 in DNA: TGTGCCAGCAGCCTCGAGGGTGGTAATGGTTCACCCCTCCACTTT. This encodes CASSLEGGNGSPLHF.

In this sample, this clonotype turned up many times. This chain uses TRBV9 with TRBJ2-5; 8 nucleotides agree with TRBD1. The CDR3 has 14 residues. CDR1 SGDLS and CDR2 YYNGEE come from the germline V gene. V lost 5 bases and J lost 4; bases outside the gene matches: 7. The CDR3 here is CASSYTGGRETQYF. As DNA, the CDR3 is TGTGCCAGCAGTTATACAGGGGGAAGAGAGACCCAGTACTTC.

This clonotype was seen many times. CDR3 DNA: TGTGCCAGCAGCCCCGGGACAGGGGCCACCGGGGAGCTGTTTTTT. Residues: CASSPGTGATGELFF. The V call is TRBV27, the J call TRBJ2-2; 10 positions agree with TRBD1. V lost 6 bases and J lost 4; bases outside the gene matches: 5. Germline V gene data show CDR1 as MNHEY and CDR2 as SMNVEV (reference sequence). This CDR3 is built from 15 residues.

In its sample, this clonotype was seen many times. The J gene is TRBJ1-5, the V gene TRBV6-6; no definite D call. This CDR3 has 17 amino acids. V was cut by 2 bases and J by 3 bases, with 17 bases left in between. Germline loops: CDR1 MNHNY, CDR2 SVGAGI (reference sequence). The CDR3 nucleotides are TGTGCCAGCAGTTACCCCACTACTACAGAATACAATCAGCCCCAGCATTTT. Amino acids: CASSYPTTTEYNQPQHF.

This clonotype was seen repeatedly, ten times or more. This chain uses TRBV6-6 with TRBJ1-6; 7 bases are shared with TRBD1. V lost 0 bases and J lost 8; bases outside the gene matches: 13. The germline gives CDR1 MNHNY, CDR2 SVGAGI (reference sequence). CDR3 length: 18 amino acids. CDR3 bases: TGTGCCAGCAGTTACTCGTGGAGGGGGCGACTCGAGGATTCACCCCTCCACTTT. Translated: CASSYSWRGRLEDSPLHF.

In its sample, this clonotype was seen many times. This chain links TRBV28 with TRBJ1-4; tentatively, D is TRBD1 (5 bases). The CDR3 extends over 15 amino acids. V lost 5 bases and J lost 7, with 17 bases in between. The V gene's germline CDR1 is MDHEN and CDR2 SYDVKM. The CDR3 here is CASSGAEGPGEKLFF. Here the CDR3 DNA reads TGTGCCAGCAGTGGCGCAGAGGGGCCGGGTGAAAAACTGTTTTTT.

This clonotype was seen repeatedly, ten times or more. J is TRBJ2-7 and V is TRBV7-6; possibly TRBD2 for D (6 bases). The ends were cut back, 1 base at V and 1 base at J, with 11 bases in the middle. Germline CDR1 SGHVS, CDR2 FNYEAQ. CDR3 length: 15 amino acids. CDR3 in amino acids: CASSLGPGDSYEQYF. The CDR3 nucleotides are TGTGCCAGCAGCTTAGGGCCGGGGGATTCCTACGAGCAGTACTTC.

This clonotype was found a few times. Sequence at one end of the junction differs from germline and may be a read error. This chain joins TRBV20-1 and TRBJ1-5, with D maybe TRBD1 (6 bases). Germline-derived CDR1 and CDR2 are DFQATT and SNEGSKA (reference sequence). CDR3 length: 13 amino acids. CDR3 in DNA: TGCAGTGCTAGATGGGACATCAATCAGCCCCAGAATTTT. It encodes CSARWDINQPQNF.

This clonotype has ten or more counts. The genes are TRBV5-1 and TRBJ1-1, with D unclear. CDR1 is SGHRS and CDR2 is YFSETQ in the germline V gene. Trimming left V 0 bases short and J 0 bases short, with 9 bases between. The CDR3 has 15 residues. The CDR3 nucleotides read TGCGCCAGCAGCTTGGTAGACGGACTGAACACTGAAGCTTTCTTT. This translates into CASSLVDGLNTEAFF.

In its sample, this clonotype was seen many times. The rearrangement joins TRBV7-6 to TRBJ2-2; D possibly corresponds to TRBD1 (5 bases). The CDR3 extends over 14 amino acids. V lost 4 bases and J lost 5, with 11 bases in between. From germline, CDR1 is SGHVS and CDR2 FNYEAQ. The CDR3: CASSSQGFTGELFF. The CDR3 DNA follows: TGTGCCAGCAGCTCCCAGGGTTTTACCGGGGAGCTGTTTTTT.

This clonotype was counted at least ten times. This chain joins TRBV6-5 and TRBJ1-1; D remains unclear. CDR3 size: 12 residues. The germline gives CDR1 MNHEY, CDR2 SVGAGI. V dropped 5 bases and J dropped 5 bases, with 9 bases sitting between them. CDR3 in DNA: TGTGCCAGCAGTGCGCAGAATACTGAAGCTTTCTTT. It specifies CASSAQNTEAFF.